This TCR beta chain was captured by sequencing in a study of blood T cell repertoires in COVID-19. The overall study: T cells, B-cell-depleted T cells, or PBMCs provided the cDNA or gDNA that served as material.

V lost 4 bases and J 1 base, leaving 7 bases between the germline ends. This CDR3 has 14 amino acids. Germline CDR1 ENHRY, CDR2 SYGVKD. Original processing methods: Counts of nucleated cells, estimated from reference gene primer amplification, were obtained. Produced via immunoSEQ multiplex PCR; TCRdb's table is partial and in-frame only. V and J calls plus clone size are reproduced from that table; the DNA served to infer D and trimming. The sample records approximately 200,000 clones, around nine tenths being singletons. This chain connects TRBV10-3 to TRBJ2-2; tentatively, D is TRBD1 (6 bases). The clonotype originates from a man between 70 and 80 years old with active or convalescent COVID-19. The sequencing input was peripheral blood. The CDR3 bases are TGTGCCATCAGTGTGGACAGGAACACCGGGGAGCTGTTTTTT. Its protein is CAISVDRNTGELFF.